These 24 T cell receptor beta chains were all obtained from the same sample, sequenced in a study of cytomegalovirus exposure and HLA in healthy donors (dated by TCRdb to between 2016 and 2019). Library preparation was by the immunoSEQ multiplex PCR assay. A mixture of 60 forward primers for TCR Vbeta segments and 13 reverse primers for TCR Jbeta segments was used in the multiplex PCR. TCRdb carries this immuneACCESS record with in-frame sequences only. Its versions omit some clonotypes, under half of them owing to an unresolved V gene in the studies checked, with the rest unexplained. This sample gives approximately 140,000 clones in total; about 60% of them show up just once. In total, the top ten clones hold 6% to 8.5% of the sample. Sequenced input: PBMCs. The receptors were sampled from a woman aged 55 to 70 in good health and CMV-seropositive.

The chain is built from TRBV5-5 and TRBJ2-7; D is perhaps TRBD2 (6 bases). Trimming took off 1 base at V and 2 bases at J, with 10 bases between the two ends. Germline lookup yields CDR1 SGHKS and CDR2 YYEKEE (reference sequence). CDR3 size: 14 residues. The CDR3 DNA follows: TGTGCCAGCAGCTTGCGGGAGCCCCCCTACGAGCAGTACTTC. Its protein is CASSLREPPYEQYF.

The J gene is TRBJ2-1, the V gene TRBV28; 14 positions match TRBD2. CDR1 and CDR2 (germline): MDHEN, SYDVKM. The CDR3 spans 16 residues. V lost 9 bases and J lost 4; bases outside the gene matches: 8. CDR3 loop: CASSGLAGEKYNEQFF. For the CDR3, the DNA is TGTGCCAGTTCGGGACTAGCGGGAGAAAAATACAATGAGCAGTTCTTC.

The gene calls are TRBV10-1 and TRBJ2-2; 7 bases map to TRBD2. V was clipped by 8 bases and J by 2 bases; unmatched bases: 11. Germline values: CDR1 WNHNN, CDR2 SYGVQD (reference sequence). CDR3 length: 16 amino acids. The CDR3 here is CASSGGGTSNTGELFF. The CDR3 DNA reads TGCGCCAGCTCCGGCGGGGGAACGTCAAACACCGGGGAGCTGTTTTTT.

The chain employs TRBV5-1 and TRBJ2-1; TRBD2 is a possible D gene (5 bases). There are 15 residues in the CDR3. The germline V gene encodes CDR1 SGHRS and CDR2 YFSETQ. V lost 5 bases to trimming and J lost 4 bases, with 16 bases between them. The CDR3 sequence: CASSLQQRGYNEQFF. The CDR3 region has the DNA TGCGCCAGCAGTTTACAGCAGAGAGGGTACAATGAGCAGTTCTTC.

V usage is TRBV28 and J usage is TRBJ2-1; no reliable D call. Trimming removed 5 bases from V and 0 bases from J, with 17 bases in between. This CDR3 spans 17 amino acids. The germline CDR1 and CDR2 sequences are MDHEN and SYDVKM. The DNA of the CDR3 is TGTGCCAGCAGTCCTCCGTTCCTTTTTCTCTCCTACAATGAGCAGTTCTTC. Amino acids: CASSPPFLFLSYNEQFF. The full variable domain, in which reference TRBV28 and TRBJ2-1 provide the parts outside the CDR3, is DVKVTQSSRYLVKRTGEKVFLECVQDMDHENMFWYRQDPGLGLRLIYFSYDVKMKEKGDIPEGYSVSREKKERFSLILESASTNQTSMYLCASSPPFLFLSYNEQFFGPGTRLTVL.

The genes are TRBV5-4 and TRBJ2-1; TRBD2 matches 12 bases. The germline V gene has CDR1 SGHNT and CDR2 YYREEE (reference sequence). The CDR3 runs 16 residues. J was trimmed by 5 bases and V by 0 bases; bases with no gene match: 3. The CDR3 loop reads CASSLGGLAGHNEQFF. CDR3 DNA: TGTGCCAGCAGCTTGGGCGGACTAGCGGGACACAATGAGCAGTTCTTC.

The CDR3 sequence: CASSLYLGGSGDTQYF. As DNA, the CDR3 is TGTGCCAGCAGCTTATACCTTGGAGGGTCTGGAGATACGCAGTATTTT. The rearrangement uses TRBV7-9 and TRBJ2-3, with TRBD2 as a possible D gene (6 bases). V lost 2 bases to trimming and J lost 5 bases, with 17 bases between them. The germline CDR1 and CDR2 sequences are SEHNR and FQNEAQ (reference sequence). CDR3 size: 16 residues.

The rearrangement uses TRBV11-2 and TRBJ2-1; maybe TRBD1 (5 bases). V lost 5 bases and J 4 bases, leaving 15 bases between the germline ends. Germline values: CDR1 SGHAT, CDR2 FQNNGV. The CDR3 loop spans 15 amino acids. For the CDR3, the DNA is TGTGCCAGCAGCCCACAAAGGGGTTCATACAATGAGCAGTTCTTC. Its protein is CASSPQRGSYNEQFF.

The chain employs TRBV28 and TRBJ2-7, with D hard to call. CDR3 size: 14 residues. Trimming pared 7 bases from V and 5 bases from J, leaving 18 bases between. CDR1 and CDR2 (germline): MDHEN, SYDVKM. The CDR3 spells CASNPATFEHEQYF. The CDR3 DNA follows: TGTGCCAGCAACCCCGCGACTTTCGAACACGAGCAGTACTTC.

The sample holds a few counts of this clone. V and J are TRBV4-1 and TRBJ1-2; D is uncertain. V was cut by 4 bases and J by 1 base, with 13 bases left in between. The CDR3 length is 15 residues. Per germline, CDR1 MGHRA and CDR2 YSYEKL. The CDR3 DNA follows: TGCGCCAGCAGCCCCCTAGAACGGGTTAACTATGGCTACACCTTC. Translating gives CASSPLERVNYGYTF.

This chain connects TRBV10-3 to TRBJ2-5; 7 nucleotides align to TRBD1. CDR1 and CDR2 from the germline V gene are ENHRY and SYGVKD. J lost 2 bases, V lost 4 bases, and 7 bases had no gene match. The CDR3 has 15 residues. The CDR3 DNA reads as TGTGCCATCAGTGGCGACAGGGATGGGCAAGAGACCCAGTACTTC. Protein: CAISGDRDGQETQYF.

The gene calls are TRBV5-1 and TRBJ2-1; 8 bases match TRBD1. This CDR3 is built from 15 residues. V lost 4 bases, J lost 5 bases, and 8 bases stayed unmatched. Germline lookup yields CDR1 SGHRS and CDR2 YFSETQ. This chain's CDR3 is CASSERQGSNNEQFF. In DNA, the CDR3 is TGCGCCAGCAGCGAACGACAGGGGTCTAACAATGAGCAGTTCTTC.

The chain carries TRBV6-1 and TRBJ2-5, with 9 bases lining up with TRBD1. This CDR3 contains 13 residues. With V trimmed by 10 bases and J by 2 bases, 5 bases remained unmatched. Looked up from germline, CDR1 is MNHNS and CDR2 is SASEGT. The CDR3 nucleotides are TGTGCCACCAACAGGGGGCTACAAGAGACCCAGTACTTC. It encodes CATNRGLQETQYF.

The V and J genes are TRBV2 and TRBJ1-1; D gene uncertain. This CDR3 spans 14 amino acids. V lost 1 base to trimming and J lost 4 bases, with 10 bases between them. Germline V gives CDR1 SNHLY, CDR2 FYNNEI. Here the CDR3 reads CASSEGGGSTEAFF. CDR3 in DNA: TGTGCCAGCAGTGAAGGGGGTGGGAGCACTGAAGCTTTCTTT.

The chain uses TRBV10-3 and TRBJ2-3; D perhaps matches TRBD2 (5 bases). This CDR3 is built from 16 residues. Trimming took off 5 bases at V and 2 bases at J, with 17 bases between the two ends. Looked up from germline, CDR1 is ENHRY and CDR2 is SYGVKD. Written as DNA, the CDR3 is TGTGCCATCAGTCCATCGGTAGCGCAAAACACAGATACGCAGTATTTT. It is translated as CAISPSVAQNTDTQYF.

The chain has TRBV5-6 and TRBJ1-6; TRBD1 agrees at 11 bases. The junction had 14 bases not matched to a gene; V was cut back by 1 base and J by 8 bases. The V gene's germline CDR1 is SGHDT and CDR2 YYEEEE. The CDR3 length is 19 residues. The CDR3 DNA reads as TGTGCCAGCAGCTTGAGTCCGGGACAGGGGGGACTAATTCATTCACCCCTCCACTTT. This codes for CASSLSPGQGGLIHSPLHF.

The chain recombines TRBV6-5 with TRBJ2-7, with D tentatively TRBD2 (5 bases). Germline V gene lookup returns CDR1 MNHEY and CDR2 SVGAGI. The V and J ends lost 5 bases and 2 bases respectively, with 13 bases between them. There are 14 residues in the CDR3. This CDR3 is CASSPVEGPYEQYF. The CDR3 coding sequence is TGTGCCAGCAGTCCCGTTGAGGGCCCCTACGAGCAGTACTTC.

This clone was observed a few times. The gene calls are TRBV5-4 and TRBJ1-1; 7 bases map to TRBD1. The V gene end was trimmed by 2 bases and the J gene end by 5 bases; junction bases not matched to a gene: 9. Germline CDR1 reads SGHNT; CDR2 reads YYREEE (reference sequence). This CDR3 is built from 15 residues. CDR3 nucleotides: TGTGCCAGCAGCTTCTACAGGGGAAAGGGTACTGAAGCTTTCTTT. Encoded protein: CASSFYRGKGTEAFF.

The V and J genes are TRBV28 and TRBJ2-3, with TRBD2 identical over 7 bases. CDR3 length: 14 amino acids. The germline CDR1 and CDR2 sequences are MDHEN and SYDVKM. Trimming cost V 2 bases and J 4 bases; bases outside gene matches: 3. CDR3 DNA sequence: TGTGCCAGCAGTTTAGCGGGAGAAGCAGATACGCAGTATTTT. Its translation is CASSLAGEADTQYF.

The CDR3 coding sequence is TGTGCCAGCTGGCAGCGGGAGGGCCGTCCCGGGGAGCTGTTTTTT. This gives the protein CASWQREGRPGELFF. The V gene is TRBV13, the J gene TRBJ2-2, with 10 bases fitting TRBD2. Germline lookup yields CDR1 PRHDT and CDR2 FYEKMQ (reference sequence). Trimming removed 8 bases from V and 6 bases from J; junction bases left unmatched: 9. There are 15 residues in the CDR3.

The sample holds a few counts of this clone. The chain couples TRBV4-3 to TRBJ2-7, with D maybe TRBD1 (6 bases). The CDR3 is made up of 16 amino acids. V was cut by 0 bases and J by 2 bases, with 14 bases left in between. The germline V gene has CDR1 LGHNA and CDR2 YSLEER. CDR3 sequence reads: CASSQEGGQFPYEQYF. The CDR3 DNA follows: TGCGCCAGCAGCCAAGAAGGAGGACAGTTCCCCTACGAGCAGTACTTC.

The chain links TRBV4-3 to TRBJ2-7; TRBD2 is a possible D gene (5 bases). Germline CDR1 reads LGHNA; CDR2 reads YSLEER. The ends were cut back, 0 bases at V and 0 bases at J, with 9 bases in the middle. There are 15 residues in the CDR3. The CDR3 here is CASSQDLGSSYEQYF. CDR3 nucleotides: TGCGCCAGCAGCCAAGATTTGGGGAGCTCCTACGAGCAGTACTTC.

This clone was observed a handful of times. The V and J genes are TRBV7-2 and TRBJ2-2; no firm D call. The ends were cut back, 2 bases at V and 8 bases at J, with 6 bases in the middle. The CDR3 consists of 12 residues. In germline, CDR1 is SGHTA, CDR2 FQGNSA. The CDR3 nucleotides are TGTGCCAGCAGCTTAAATTCTGGGGAGCTGTTTTTT. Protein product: CASSLNSGELFF.

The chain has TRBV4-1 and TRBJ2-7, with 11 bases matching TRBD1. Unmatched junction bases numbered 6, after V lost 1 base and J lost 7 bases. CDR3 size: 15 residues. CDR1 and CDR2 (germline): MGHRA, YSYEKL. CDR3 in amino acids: CASSQAGQGVREQYF. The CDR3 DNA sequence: TGCGCCAGCAGCCAAGCGGGACAGGGGGTTCGGGAGCAGTACTTC.